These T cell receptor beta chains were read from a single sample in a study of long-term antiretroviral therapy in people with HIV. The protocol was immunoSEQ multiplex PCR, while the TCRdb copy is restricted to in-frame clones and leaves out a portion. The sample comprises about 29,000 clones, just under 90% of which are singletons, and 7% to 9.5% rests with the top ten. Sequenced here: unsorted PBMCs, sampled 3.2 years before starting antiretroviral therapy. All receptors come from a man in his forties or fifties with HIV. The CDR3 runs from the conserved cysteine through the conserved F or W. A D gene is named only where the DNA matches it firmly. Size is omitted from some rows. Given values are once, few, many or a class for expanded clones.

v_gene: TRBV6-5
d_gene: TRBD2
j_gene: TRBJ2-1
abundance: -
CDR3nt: TGTGCCAGCAGCCGACTAGCGCTTCATACGAATGAGCAGTTCTTC
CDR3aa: CASSRLALHTNEQFF

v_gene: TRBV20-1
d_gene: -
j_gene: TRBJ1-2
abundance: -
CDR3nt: TGCAGTGCTAGAGAGCCCAGAGGCTACACCTTC
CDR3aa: CSAREPRGYTF

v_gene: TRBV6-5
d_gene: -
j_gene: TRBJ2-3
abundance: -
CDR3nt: TGTGCCAGCAGTTCCTGGGCGAGGGGGACAGATACGCAGTATTTT
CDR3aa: CASSSWARGTDTQYF

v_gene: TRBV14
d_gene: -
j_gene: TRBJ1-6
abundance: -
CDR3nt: TGTGCCAGCAGCCAAGATCTGCCTTTGGGGACCGCTCGACCCCTCCACTTT
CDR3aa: CASSQDLPLGTARPLHF

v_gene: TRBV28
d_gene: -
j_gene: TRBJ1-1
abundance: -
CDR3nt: TGTGCCAGCAGTTATCGGGGGGAGATGACGAACACTGAAGCTTTCTTT
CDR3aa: CASSYRGEMTNTEAFF

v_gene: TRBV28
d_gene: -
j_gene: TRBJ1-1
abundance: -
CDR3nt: TGTGCCAGCACGAAGGCAGGCGCGGTCGAAGCTTTCTTT
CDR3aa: CASTKAGAVEAFF

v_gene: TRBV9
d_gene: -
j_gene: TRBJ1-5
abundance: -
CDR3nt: TGTGCCAGCAGCGTAGACGGGGCATCGCCCCAGCATTTT
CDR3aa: CASSVDGASPQHF

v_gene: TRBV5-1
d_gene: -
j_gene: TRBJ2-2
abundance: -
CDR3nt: TGCGCCAGCACCTCCCCTGGTCGGGGAAACACCGGGGAGCTGTTTTTT
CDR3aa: CASTSPGRGNTGELFF

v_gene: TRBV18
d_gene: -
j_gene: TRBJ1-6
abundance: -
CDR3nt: TGTGCCAGCTCTGTGGGAGGGTTAACTAATTCACCCCTCCACTTT
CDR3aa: CASSVGGLTNSPLHF

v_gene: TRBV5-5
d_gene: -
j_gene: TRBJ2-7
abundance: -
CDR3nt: TGTGCCAGCAGCTTCGCCGCAGGGGCTATAGACGAGCAGTACTTC
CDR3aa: CASSFAAGAIDEQYF

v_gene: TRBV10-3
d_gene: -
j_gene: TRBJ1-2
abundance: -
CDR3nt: TGTGCCATCCAAGCCAGCTCGGGGGGCTACACCTTC
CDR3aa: CAIQASSGGYTF

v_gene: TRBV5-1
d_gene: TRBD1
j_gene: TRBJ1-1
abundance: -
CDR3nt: TGCGCCAGCTCCCGAACAGGGGTGAACACTGAAGCTTTCTTT
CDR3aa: CASSRTGVNTEAFF

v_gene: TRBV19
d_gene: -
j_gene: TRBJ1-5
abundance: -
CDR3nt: TGTGCCAGTAGTATACGGGCTCAGCCCCAGCATTTT
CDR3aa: CASSIRAQPQHF

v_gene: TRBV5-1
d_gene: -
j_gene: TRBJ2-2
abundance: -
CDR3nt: TGCGCCAGCAGCCACGGGACTGGAGAATCCACCGGGGAGCTGTTTTTT
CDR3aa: CASSHGTGESTGELFF

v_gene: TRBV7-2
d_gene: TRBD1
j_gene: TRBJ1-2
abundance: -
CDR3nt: TGTGCCAGCAGCTTACGGGGACAGGGGTTCTATGGCTACACCTTC
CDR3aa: CASSLRGQGFYGYTF

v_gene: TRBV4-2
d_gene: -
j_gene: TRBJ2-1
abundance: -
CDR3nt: TGTGCCAGCAGCCAAGATAGGATAGAACAGTTCTTC
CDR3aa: CASSQDRIEQFF

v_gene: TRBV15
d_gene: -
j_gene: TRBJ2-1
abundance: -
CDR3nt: TGTGCCACTCGGAGGATGAGGGGGACCAATGAGCAGTTCTTC
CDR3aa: CATRRMRGTNEQFF

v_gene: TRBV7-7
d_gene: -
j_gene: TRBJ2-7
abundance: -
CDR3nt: TGTGCCAGCAGCCTAAATCAGGAGGCGGTCAACGAGCAGTACTTC
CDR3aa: CASSLNQEAVNEQYF

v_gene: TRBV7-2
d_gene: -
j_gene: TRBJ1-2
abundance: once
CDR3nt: TGTGCCAGCAGCTTCGACAGGAGAAATGGCTACACCTTC
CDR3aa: CASSFDRRNGYTF

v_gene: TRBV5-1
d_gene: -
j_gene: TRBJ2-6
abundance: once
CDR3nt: TGCGCCAGCAGCCGGGACTCTTCTGGGGCCAACGTCCTGACTTTC
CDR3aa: CASSRDSSGANVLTF

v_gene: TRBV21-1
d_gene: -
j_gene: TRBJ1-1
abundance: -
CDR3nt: TGTGCCAGCAGCAAGGGCGGCGGGCCTGAAGCTTTCTTT
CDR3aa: CASSKGGGPEAFF

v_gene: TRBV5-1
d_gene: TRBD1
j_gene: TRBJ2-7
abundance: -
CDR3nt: TGCGCCAGCAGCTTGGGATGGGGACAGGGAGGGCGCGAGCAGTACTTC
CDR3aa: CASSLGWGQGGREQYF

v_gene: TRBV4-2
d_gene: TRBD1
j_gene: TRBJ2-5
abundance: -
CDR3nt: TGTGCCAGCAGCCCGAATCCGGGACAGGGGTCAGAGACCCAGTACTTC
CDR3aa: CASSPNPGQGSETQYF

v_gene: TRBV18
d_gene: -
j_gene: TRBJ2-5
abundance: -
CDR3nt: TGTGCCAGCTCACGCGGCTTCCAAGAGACCCAGTACTTC
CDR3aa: CASSRGFQETQYF

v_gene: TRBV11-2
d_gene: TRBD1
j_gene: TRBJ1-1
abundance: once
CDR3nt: TGTGCCAGCAGCCAGGGACAGTACACTGAAGCTTTCTTT
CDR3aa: CASSQGQYTEAFF

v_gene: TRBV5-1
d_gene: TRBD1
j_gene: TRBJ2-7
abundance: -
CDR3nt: TGCGCCAGCAGCTTGGTGGACAGGGGGGCCTACGAGCAGTACTTC
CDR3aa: CASSLVDRGAYEQYF

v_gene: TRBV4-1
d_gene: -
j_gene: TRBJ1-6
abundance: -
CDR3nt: TGCGCCAGCAGCCAAGGAGGACGGGGGGGAATTTCACCCCTCCACTTT
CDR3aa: CASSQGGRGGISPLHF

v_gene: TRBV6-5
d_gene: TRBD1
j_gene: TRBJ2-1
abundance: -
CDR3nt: TGTGCCAGCAGTATCACAGGGGGCTCCTACAATGAGCAGTTCTTC
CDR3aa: CASSITGGSYNEQFF

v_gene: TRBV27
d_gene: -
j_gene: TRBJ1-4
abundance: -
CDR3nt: TGTGCCAGCAGTTTTTCCCCTACAACTAATGAAAAACTGTTTTTT
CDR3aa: CASSFSPTTNEKLFF

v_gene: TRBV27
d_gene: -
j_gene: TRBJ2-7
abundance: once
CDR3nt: TGTGCCAGCAGTTTATTGGGCGGGATCAGCGAGCAGTACTTC
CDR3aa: CASSLLGGISEQYF

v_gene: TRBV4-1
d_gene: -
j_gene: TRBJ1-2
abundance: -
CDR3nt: TGCGCCAGCAGCCAAGATCGAGAGGACGGCTACACCTTC
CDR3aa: CASSQDREDGYTF

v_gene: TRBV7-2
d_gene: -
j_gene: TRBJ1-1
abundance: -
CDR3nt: TGTGCCAGCAGCGTACAGGGTAGCACTGAAGCTTTCTTT
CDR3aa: CASSVQGSTEAFF

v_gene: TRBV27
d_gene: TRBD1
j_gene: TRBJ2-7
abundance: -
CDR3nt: TGTGCCAGCAGTTCGATCGGACAGGTCTACGAGCAGTACTTC
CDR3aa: CASSSIGQVYEQYF

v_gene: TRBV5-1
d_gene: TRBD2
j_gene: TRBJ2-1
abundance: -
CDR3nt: TGCGCCAGCAGCTTGGAGGCTAGCGGAGAGCAGTTCTTC
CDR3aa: CASSLEASGEQFF

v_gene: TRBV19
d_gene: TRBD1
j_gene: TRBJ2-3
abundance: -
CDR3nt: TGTGCCAGTAGCGGGGCGGCAGGGGGAAGCACAGATACGCAGTATTTT
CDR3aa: CASSGAAGGSTDTQYF